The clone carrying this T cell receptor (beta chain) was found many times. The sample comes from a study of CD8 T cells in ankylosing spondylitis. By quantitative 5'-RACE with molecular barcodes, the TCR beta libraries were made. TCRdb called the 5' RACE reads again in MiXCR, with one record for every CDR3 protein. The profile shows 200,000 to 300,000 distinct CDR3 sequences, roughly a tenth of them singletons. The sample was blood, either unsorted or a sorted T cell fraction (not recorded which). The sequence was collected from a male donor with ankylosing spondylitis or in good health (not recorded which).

CDR3 sequence (DNA): TGCAGTGCTAGTGAACTGCCCCAGGGACCCTATCGCAATTCACCCCTCCACTTT. Translating gives CSASELPQGPYRNSPLHF. The gene calls are TRBV20-1 and TRBJ1-6; the D gene is possibly TRBD1 (5 bases). This CDR3 is 18 amino acids long. Germline V gives CDR1 DFQATT, CDR2 SNEGSKA (reference sequence). V dropped 3 bases and J dropped 7 bases, with 25 bases sitting between them.